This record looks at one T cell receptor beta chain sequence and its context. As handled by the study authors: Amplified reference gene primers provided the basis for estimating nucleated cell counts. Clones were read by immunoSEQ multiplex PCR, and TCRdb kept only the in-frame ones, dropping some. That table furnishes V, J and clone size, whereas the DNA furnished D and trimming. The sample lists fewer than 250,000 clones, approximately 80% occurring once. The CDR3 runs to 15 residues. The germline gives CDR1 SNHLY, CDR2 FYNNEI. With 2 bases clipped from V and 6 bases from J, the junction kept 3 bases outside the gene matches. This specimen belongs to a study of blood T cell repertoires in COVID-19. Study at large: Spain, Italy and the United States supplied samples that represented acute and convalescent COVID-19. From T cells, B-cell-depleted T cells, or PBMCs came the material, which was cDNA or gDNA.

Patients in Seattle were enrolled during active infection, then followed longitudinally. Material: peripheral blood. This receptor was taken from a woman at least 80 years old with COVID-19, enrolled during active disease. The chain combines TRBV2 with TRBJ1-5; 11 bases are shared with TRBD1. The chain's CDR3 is CASSEMGQGVQPQHF. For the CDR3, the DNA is TGTGCCAGCAGTGAAATGGGACAGGGGGTTCAGCCCCAGCATTTT. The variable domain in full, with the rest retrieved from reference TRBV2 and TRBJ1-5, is EPEVTQTPSHQVTQMGQEVILRCVPISNHLYFYWYRQILGQKVEFLVSFYNNEISEKSEIFDDQFSVERPDGSNFTLKIRSTKLEDSAMYFCASSEMGQGVQPQHFGDGTRLSIL.